The present entry profiles one T cell receptor (beta chain) with its context. The sample is drawn from a study of CD8+CD57+ T cells in acquired aplastic anemia. The CDR3 consists of 15 residues. In germline, CDR1 is MDHEN, CDR2 SYDVKM. V shed 2 bases, J shed 8 bases, and the junction held 5 bases outside the gene matches. Patients picked for sequencing had shown CD8+CD57+ cell expansion detected by flow cytometry. Genomic DNA templated the TCR beta VDJ and CDR3 profiling. Each CDR3 protein is one row after TCRdb ran MiXCR on the reads. The sample consists of under 500,000 distinct CDR3 sequences, about a third of them appearing once.

This TCR was sampled from a human donor with aplastic anemia. The chain recombines TRBV28 with TRBJ1-6, with 8 bases lining up with TRBD1. Material: sorted CD4+, CD8+, or CD8+CD57+ T cells (not recorded which) from PBMCs. In DNA, the CDR3 is TGTGCCAGCAGTTTACAAGACAGGGGATATTCACCCCTCCACTTT. Translated: CASSLQDRGYSPLHF.